The 5 T cell receptor beta chains below were found in one sample sequenced in a study of radiation and T cells in renal cell carcinoma. The sample's time point: blood 2 weeks post-SBRT. Treatment denoted: 15 Gy SBRT to primary tumor, nephrectomy 4 weeks later. The method was immunoSEQ multiplex PCR; TCRdb's version includes in-frame clones alone and lacks a portion of them. The sample has fewer than 150,000 clones, around 90% seen once. The sequences come from blood, collected from a patient whose treatment included radiotherapy and nephrectomy. All receptors derive from a woman aged 70-85 years with renal cell carcinoma.

This rearrangement joins TRBV19 to TRBJ1-5, with unresolved D. Trimming shortened V by 7 bases and J by 3 bases, and 10 bases separated the two germline ends. Germline values: CDR1 LNHDA, CDR2 SQIVND (reference sequence). This CDR3 is built from 13 residues. In nucleotides, the CDR3 is TGTGCCAGTACTTCCCCCCCCAATCAGCCCCAGCATTTT. Its protein is CASTSPPNQPQHF.

The chain combines TRBV18 with TRBJ2-7; D may be TRBD1 (6 bases). The CDR3 consists of 16 residues. Germline assignment: CDR1 KGHSH and CDR2 LQKENI. V was cut by 8 bases and J by 5 bases, with 25 bases left in between. As DNA, the CDR3 is TGTGCCAGCCCCCACCCACAGGGTCCCCACATCGACGAGCAGTACTTC. This codes for CASPHPQGPHIDEQYF.

The rearrangement uses TRBV5-8 and TRBJ1-1, with 7 nucleotides matching TRBD1. The CDR3 contains 15 residues. Trimming cost V 4 bases and J 5 bases; bases outside gene matches: 11. From germline, CDR1 is SGHTS and CDR2 YDEGEE. The CDR3 sequence is CASSRDSRTKTEAFF. As DNA, the CDR3 is TGTGCCAGCAGCCGGGACAGCCGAACAAAGACTGAAGCTTTCTTT.

This clone was seen a handful of times. J is TRBJ1-2 and V is TRBV27; the D is unclear. Trimming pared 0 bases from V and 0 bases from J, leaving 2 bases between. The CDR3 has 13 amino acids. The V gene's germline CDR1 is MNHEY and CDR2 SMNVEV (reference sequence). CDR3 bases: TGTGCCAGCAGTTTATCAGCTAACTATGGCTACACCTTC. It codes for CASSLSANYGYTF.

V usage is TRBV30 and J usage is TRBJ2-7; 7 bases are a match to TRBD1. With V trimmed by 0 bases and J by 2 bases, 7 bases remained unmatched. The germline CDR1 and CDR2 sequences are GTSNPN and SVGIG (reference sequence). This CDR3 region has 15 residues. The CDR3, as DNA: TGTGCCTGGAGTGTACTCAGGACAGGCGCCTACGAGCAGTACTTC. This sequence encodes CAWSVLRTGAYEQYF.